These 13 T cell receptor beta chains were all obtained from the same sample, sequenced in a study of vaccination and CD4 T cells after COVID-19. Stated treatment: roughly 11-day PBMC culture with coronavirus spike peptide pools or control peptides (ViraFEST assay). Their specific antigens are unknown. Cultured CD4+ T cell DNA was sequenced using the Oncomine TCR Beta short-read assay. TCRdb redid the calling of the PCR reads with MiXCR, one entry per CDR3 protein. The sample carries 26,000 or so distinct CDR3 sequences, under 55% recorded once. The sample consisted of CD4+ T cells from blood, cultured in vitro. Receptors originate from a human donor who had recovered from COVID-19.

This chain connects TRBV6-4 to TRBJ2-7; 8 nucleotides match TRBD1. The V and J ends lost 2 bases and 4 bases, in that order; junction bases with no gene match: 13. The CDR3 totals 17 residues. Germline CDR1 MRHNA, CDR2 SNTAGT. CDR3 DNA sequence: TGTGCCAGCAGTGACCCTTCGGACAGGGCGGGAATATACGAGCAGTACTTC. It specifies CASSDPSDRAGIYEQYF.

The chain combines TRBV7-7 with TRBJ2-5; D gene ambiguous. This CDR3 comprises 13 residues. Trimming shortened V by 4 bases and J by 0 bases, and 6 bases separated the two germline ends. The V gene's germline CDR1 is SSHAT and CDR2 FNYEAQ (reference sequence). DNA of the CDR3: TGTGCCAGCAGCTCGACGTACCAAGAGACCCAGTACTTC. Protein: CASSSTYQETQYF. The full variable domain, in which reference TRBV7-7 and TRBJ2-5 provide the parts outside the CDR3, is GAGVSQSPRYKVTKRGQDVTLRCDPISSHATLYWYQQALGQGPEFLTYFNYEAQPDKSGLPSDRFSAERPEGSISTLTIQRTEQRDSAMYRCASSSTYQETQYFGPGTRLLVL.

This sequence joins TRBV20-1 and TRBJ1-1; no reliable D call. The V end lost 8 bases, the J end lost 1 base, and 14 bases lay between the germline ends. Germline-derived CDR1 and CDR2 are DFQATT and SNEGSKA (reference sequence). There are 13 residues in the CDR3. The CDR3 bases are TGCAGTCTGCTTGGGGATCGGAACACTGAAGCTTTCTTT. Protein sequence: CSLLGDRNTEAFF.

This clonotype was recorded a few times. The V gene is TRBV7-2, the J gene TRBJ2-7, with 7 positions matching TRBD2. V lost 6 bases and J lost 7; bases outside the gene matches: 12. Looked up from germline, CDR1 is SGHTA and CDR2 is FQGNSA. This CDR3 is 14 amino acids long. CDR3 sequence reads: CASSSLAVLGEQYF. The DNA for the CDR3 is TGTGCCAGCAGTTCCCTAGCGGTTCTAGGGGAGCAGTACTTC. Complete variable domain (other parts from reference TRBV7-2 and TRBJ2-7): GAGVSQSPSNKVTEKGKDVELRCDPISGHTALYWYRQSLGQGLEFLIYFQGNSAPDKSGLPSDRFSAERTGGSVSTLTIQRTQQEDSAVYLCASSSLAVLGEQYFGPGTRLTVT.

This rearrangement joins TRBV7-9 to TRBJ1-3; D is uncertain. The CDR3 covers 15 residues. V lost 2 bases to trimming and J lost 4 bases, with 12 bases between them. Germline V gene sequence: CDR1 SEHNR, CDR2 FQNEAQ (reference sequence). The CDR3, as DNA: TGTGCCAGCAGCTTAAGATCAAAAAACGGAAACACCATATATTTT. Protein sequence: CASSLRSKNGNTIYF.

J is TRBJ2-7 and V is TRBV7-8; D gene unclear. The V gene lost 5 bases and the J gene lost 0 bases, with 8 bases spanning the gap. The CDR3 has 13 amino acids. Germline values: CDR1 SGHVS, CDR2 FQNEAQ. In DNA, the CDR3 is TGTGCCAGCAGCACAAGGGTCTCCTACGAGCAGTACTTC. It encodes CASSTRVSYEQYF.

There are a few counts of this clonotype. J is TRBJ2-7 and V is TRBV19; D is ambiguous. With 6 bases removed from V and 1 base from J, the gap between germline ends came to 13 bases. CDR1 and CDR2 (germline): LNHDA, SQIVND (reference sequence). This CDR3 contains 14 residues. In DNA, the CDR3 is TGTGCCAGTAGGGAAGGGTCTAGTTCCTACGAGCAGTACTTC. Translated: CASREGSSSYEQYF. The complete variable domain, with remaining parts taken from reference TRBV19 and TRBJ2-7, reads DGGITQSPKYLFRKEGQNVTLSCEQNLNHDAMYWYRQDPGQGLRLIYYSQIVNDFQKGDIAEGYSVSREKKESFPLTVTSAQKNPTAFYLCASREGSSSYEQYFGPGTRLTVT.

The J gene is TRBJ1-3, the V gene TRBV11-1; the match to TRBD1 covers 10 bases. Germline CDR1 SGHAT, CDR2 FQDESV (reference sequence). The V gene end was trimmed by 5 bases and the J gene end by 0 bases; junction bases not matched to a gene: 7. The CDR3 runs 17 residues. The CDR3 sequence: CASSNWGQGISGNTIYF. Here the CDR3 DNA reads TGTGCCAGCAGCAACTGGGGACAGGGGATCTCTGGAAACACCATATATTTT.

This clonotype was seen more than once but under ten times. This rearrangement joins TRBV19 to TRBJ1-5; D remains ambiguous. CDR3 length: 16 residues. V lost 6 bases to trimming and J lost 0 bases, with 15 bases between them. Germline CDR1 and CDR2: LNHDA and SQIVND (reference sequence). The CDR3 here is CASRRNSGDSNQPQHF. Written as DNA, the CDR3 is TGTGCCAGTAGACGGAATTCCGGGGATAGCAATCAGCCCCAGCATTTT.

In its sample, this clonotype is medium-sized. The chain combines TRBV7-8 with TRBJ1-1; D gene ambiguous. V shed 6 bases and J shed 1 base, with 3 bases lying between them. The V gene's germline CDR1 is SGHVS and CDR2 FQNEAQ. The CDR3 length is 11 residues. The CDR3 nucleotides are TGTGCCAGCAGGGGGAACACTGAAGCTTTCTTT. Residues: CASRGNTEAFF.

The chain couples TRBV7-6 to TRBJ1-5, with 9 bases fitting TRBD1. The CDR3 has 16 amino acids. Per the germline V gene, CDR1 is SGHVS and CDR2 is FNYEAQ. Trimming at V came to 5 bases and at J to 7 bases, leaving 12 bases not matched to a gene. Here the CDR3 reads CASSPLDGTGTQPQHF. Here the CDR3 DNA reads TGTGCCAGCAGCCCATTGGACGGGACAGGGACGCAGCCCCAGCATTTT.

This chain uses TRBV11-3 with TRBJ2-1; D gene ambiguous. The V end lost 1 base, the J end lost 6 bases, and 4 bases lay between the germline ends. CDR3 length equals 12 residues. Germline lookup yields CDR1 SGHNT and CDR2 YENEEA. The CDR3 is CASSLGFNEQFF. DNA of the CDR3: TGTGCCAGCAGCTTAGGGTTCAATGAGCAGTTCTTC. The whole variable domain, filled in from reference TRBV11-3 and TRBJ2-1, reads EAGVVQSPRYKIIEKKQPVAFWCNPISGHNTLYWYLQNLGQGPELLIRYENEEAVDDSQLPKDRFSAERLKGVDSTLKIQPAELGDSAVYLCASSLGFNEQFFGPGTRLTVL.

Note on this clonotype: A junction boundary mismatches the germline segment, possibly from a read error. J is TRBJ1-2 and V is TRBV5-1; 10 positions match TRBD1. The CDR3 spans 15 residues. Germline V lookup: CDR1 SGHRS, CDR2 YFSETQ. The CDR3: CASSLVSGTGDPDVF. The DNA for the CDR3 is TGCGCCAGCAGCTTGGTCTCCGGGACAGGGGACCCTGATGTGTTC.